These 22 T cell receptor beta chains originate from one sample sequenced in a study of CD8+CD57+ T cells in acquired aplastic anemia. TCR beta VDJ combinations and CDR3 sequences were profiled from genomic DNA. One entry per CDR3 protein results from TCRdb running MiXCR on the reads. This sample carries about 240,000 distinct CDR3 sequences, around 43% of them seen once, and the ten largest clones take approximately 8%. An expansion of CD8+CD57+ cells by flow cytometry had been shown in patients chosen for sequencing. The sample consisted of sorted CD4+, CD8+, or CD8+CD57+ T cells (not recorded which) from PBMCs. All receptors come from a human donor with aplastic anemia.

The table lists this clonotype with many counts. This chain uses TRBV5-1 with TRBJ1-1, with D unresolved. This CDR3 contains 17 residues. The ends were cut back, 4 bases at V and 3 bases at J, with 22 bases in the middle. Germline V gives CDR1 SGHRS, CDR2 YFSETQ. The CDR3 coding sequence is TGCGCCAGCAGCGACGGAACGGGAGGTTGGGTGGACACTGAAGCTTTCTTT. Residues: CASSDGTGGWVDTEAFF.

Ten or more counts support this clonotype. The chain couples TRBV2 to TRBJ2-7, with 7 nucleotides matching TRBD1. This CDR3 contains 13 residues. Losses at the gene ends were 6 bases for V and 0 bases for J; bases not matched to a gene: 2. The germline V gene encodes CDR1 SNHLY and CDR2 FYNNEI. CDR3 bases: TGTGCCAGCAGGGACAGGAGCTCCTACGAGCAGTACTTC. Protein product: CASRDRSSYEQYF.

Comments on this clonotype: The junction shows a germline mismatch at one end, possibly a read error. V and J are TRBV5-1 and TRBJ2-7; D unclear. The CDR3 spans 12 residues. CDR1 is SGHRS, CDR2 YFSETQ, per germline. CDR3 sequence: CASSLTSHEQYF. Here the CDR3 DNA reads TGCGCCAGCAGCCTGACCTCCCACGAGCAGTACTTC.

The rearrangement uses TRBV6-6 and TRBJ2-1; 8 nucleotides align to TRBD1. The CDR3 length is 19 residues. After removal of 5 bases from V and 0 bases from J, the junction contained 15 bases not matched to a gene. Looked up from germline, CDR1 is MNHNY and CDR2 is SVGAGI (reference sequence). In DNA, the CDR3 is TGTGCCAGCAGTACTTACGGGACAGGAGCCTCAAGCTCCTACAATGAGCAGTTCTTC. Translated: CASSTYGTGASSSYNEQFF.

V and J are TRBV5-5 and TRBJ1-5; 9 bases agree with TRBD1. Trimming at V came to 4 bases and at J to 4 bases, leaving 18 bases not matched to a gene. Looked up from germline, CDR1 is SGHKS and CDR2 is YYEKEE (reference sequence). The CDR3 has 19 amino acids. The CDR3 spells CASSRDETGGGLRNQPQHF. CDR3 DNA sequence: TGTGCCAGCAGCCGAGATGAGACAGGGGGTGGGTTAAGGAATCAGCCCCAGCATTTT.

This clonotype showed up many times. The rearrangement joins TRBV7-9 to TRBJ1-5; 8 positions match TRBD1. V shed 0 bases and J 10 bases; nucleotides not matched to a gene: 8. Germline V CDR1 and CDR2: SEHNR, FQNEAQ (reference sequence). This CDR3 is built from 15 residues. The CDR3 nucleotides are TGTGCCAGCAGCTTAGCGCCGACAGGGGTTGGACCCCAGCATTTT. This codes for CASSLAPTGVGPQHF.

The chain recombines TRBV14 with TRBJ2-5, with D perhaps matching TRBD2 (5 bases). CDR1 and CDR2 (germline): SGHDN, FVKESK. There are 15 residues in the CDR3. V was shortened by 1 base and J by 1 base, with 10 bases between the two germline ends. CDR3 nucleotide sequence: TGTGCCAGCAGCCAAGTCGGCGGAGGCCAAGAGACCCAGTACTTC. Its protein is CASSQVGGGQETQYF.

The sample holds many counts of this clonotype. V is TRBV13 and J is TRBJ2-7; D possibly matches TRBD1 or TRBD2 (6 bases each). The CDR3 loop spans 15 amino acids. Germline CDR1 PRHDT, CDR2 FYEKMQ (reference sequence). The V end lost 1 base, the J end lost 3 bases, and 13 bases lay between the germline ends. In nucleotides, the CDR3 is TGTGCCAGCAGCTTAGCTATTGGGGGGCTCTACGAGCAGTACTTC. It translates to CASSLAIGGLYEQYF. Full variable domain (missing parts from reference TRBV13 and TRBJ2-7): AAGVIQSPRHLIKEKRETATLKCYPIPRHDTVYWYQQGPGQDPQFLISFYEKMQSDKGSIPDRFSAQQFSDYHSELNMSSLELGDSALYFCASSLAIGGLYEQYFGPGTRLTVT.

In its sample, this clonotype was seen a few times. The J gene is TRBJ2-2, the V gene TRBV5-8; 9 nucleotides match TRBD1. Germline loops: CDR1 SGHTS, CDR2 YDEGEE. CDR3 length equals 16 residues. The V and J ends lost 4 bases and 2 bases, in that order; junction bases with no gene match: 6. CDR3 sequence reads: CASSGGTGKNTGELFF. In nucleotides, the CDR3 is TGTGCCAGCAGCGGAGGGACAGGGAAAAACACCGGGGAGCTGTTTTTT.

The chain's CDR3 is CSASEGTEAFF. The DNA for the CDR3 is TGCAGTGCTAGCGAGGGGACTGAAGCTTTCTTT. The J gene is TRBJ1-1, the V gene TRBV20-1; D perhaps matches TRBD1 (5 bases). Trimming cost V 3 bases and J 5 bases, with 7 bases left between them. This CDR3 is 11 amino acids long. The germline V gene has CDR1 DFQATT and CDR2 SNEGSKA (reference sequence).

The chain joins TRBV19 to TRBJ1-2; 7 positions match TRBD1. Trimming removed 3 bases from V and 3 bases from J; junction bases left unmatched: 4. Germline values: CDR1 LNHDA, CDR2 SQIVND (reference sequence). CDR3 length: 14 residues. The CDR3 DNA sequence: TGTGCCAGTAGTATTGGGGACAGATACTATGGCTACACCTTC. Encoded protein: CASSIGDRYYGYTF.

This clonotype has a count of ten or more. The chain carries TRBV20-1 and TRBJ2-5, with D possibly being TRBD2 (5 bases). This CDR3 comprises 15 residues. Germline CDR1 DFQATT, CDR2 SNEGSKA (reference sequence). V was shortened by 0 bases and J by 0 bases, with 11 bases between the two germline ends. CDR3 sequence reads: CSARDLTGNQETQYF. The DNA for the CDR3 is TGCAGTGCTAGAGATTTAACCGGGAACCAAGAGACCCAGTACTTC.

This clonotype was found a few times. V and J are TRBV9 and TRBJ2-3, with D perhaps TRBD2 (6 bases). The CDR3 contains 15 residues. Germline CDR1 is SGDLS and CDR2 is YYNGEE. Trimming removed 3 bases at V and 3 bases at J, with 14 bases between. The CDR3 here is CASSALAIGTDTQYF. CDR3 DNA: TGTGCCAGCAGCGCACTAGCTATCGGTACAGATACGCAGTATTTT.

This clonotype came up many times. V gene TRBV9 combines with J gene TRBJ1-1; 7 bases align to TRBD1. Germline loops: CDR1 SGDLS, CDR2 YYNGEE. CDR3 length: 16 amino acids. V dropped 4 bases and J dropped 0; count of bases not matched to a gene: 9. The CDR3: CASSRQTQGLNTEAFF. CDR3 DNA sequence: TGTGCCAGCAGCCGACAAACACAGGGGCTGAACACTGAAGCTTTCTTT.

With regard to this clonotype: A junction end diverges from the germline sequence, so it may reflect a read error. The chain carries TRBV29-1 and TRBJ2-1; 12 nucleotides match TRBD2. The CDR3 has 14 residues. Germline CDR1 SQVTM, CDR2 ANQGSEA. Here the CDR3 reads CSATGLAGYNGQLF. The DNA for the CDR3 is TGCAGCGCTACGGGACTAGCGGGTTACAATGGGCAGCTCTTC.

This clonotype was seen ten or more times. The chain combines TRBV29-1 with TRBJ1-2; D may be TRBD1 (5 bases). V was trimmed by 5 bases and J by 8 bases, leaving 24 bases between them. Per germline, CDR1 SQVTM and CDR2 ANQGSEA. There are 15 residues in the CDR3. This CDR3 reads CSVSQGRLNVPGYTF. The CDR3 bases are TGCAGCGTTAGTCAGGGTAGGTTAAATGTACCCGGCTACACCTTC.

This rearrangement joins TRBV15 to TRBJ2-1; D unresolved. V was shortened by 3 bases and J by 5 bases, with 11 bases between the two germline ends. The CDR3 runs 14 residues. Germline CDR1 is LNHNV and CDR2 is YYDKDF (reference sequence). The CDR3 here is CATSSLSRNNEQFF. The CDR3 DNA sequence: TGTGCCACCAGCAGCTTGAGCCGGAACAATGAGCAGTTCTTC.

This clonotype was detected many times. The V and J genes are TRBV6-5 and TRBJ1-5; TRBD1 is a possible D gene (6 bases). Germline V CDR1 and CDR2: MNHEY, SVGAGI. Trimming took off 5 bases at V and 2 bases at J, with 13 bases between the two ends. The CDR3 has 15 amino acids. The CDR3: CASSHGEGGNQPQHF. The CDR3 DNA is TGTGCCAGCAGTCACGGGGAGGGGGGCAATCAGCCCCAGCATTTT.

This sequence joins TRBV2 and TRBJ2-2; 8 positions agree with TRBD2. Germline V gene lookup returns CDR1 SNHLY and CDR2 FYNNEI. V gave up 6 bases and J gave up 10 bases; unmatched junction bases: 10. CDR3 size: 14 residues. The CDR3 is CASSPTSVMSELFF. The CDR3, as DNA: TGTGCCAGCAGCCCGACTAGCGTTATGTCGGAGCTGTTTTTT.

This clonotype was detected ten times or more. V and J are TRBV7-9 and TRBJ1-3; maybe TRBD1 (6 bases). Per the germline V gene, CDR1 is SEHNR and CDR2 is FQNEAQ (reference sequence). This CDR3 is 14 amino acids long. Trimming removed 4 bases from V and 0 bases from J, with 7 bases in between. CDR3 bases: TGTGCCAGCAGCTGGACAGTCTCTGGAAACACCATATATTTT. This sequence encodes CASSWTVSGNTIYF.

The rearrangement joins TRBV4-2 to TRBJ2-7; D is uncertain. The CDR3 consists of 14 residues. The germline V and J ends were trimmed by 0 bases and 7 bases, with 13 bases remaining between them. The germline V gene has CDR1 LGHNA and CDR2 YNFKEQ. For the CDR3, the DNA is TGTGCCAGCAGCCAAGAGGCAGGCCCCGCTGAGCAGTACTTC. Encoded protein: CASSQEAGPAEQYF.

The chain is built from TRBV4-3 and TRBJ2-5; 10 bases are a match to TRBD2. In germline, CDR1 is LGHNA, CDR2 YSLEER. V shed 0 bases, J shed 1 base, and the junction held 8 bases outside the gene matches. CDR3 size: 18 residues. Written as DNA, the CDR3 is TGCGCCAGCAGCCAAGATTGGATAGCGGGGGGTCTCCAAGAGACCCAGTACTTC. It specifies CASSQDWIAGGLQETQYF.